This T cell receptor beta chain was identified in a study of T-cell reconstitution after alpha-beta-depleted transplantation in children. The CDR3 is 12 amino acids. Germline V gives CDR1 SQVTM, CDR2 ANQGSEA. Unique molecular identifiers were used in preparing the TCRbeta library. TCRdb ran MiXCR on the PCR reads and lists one entry per CDR3 protein. Of about 580,000 distinct CDR3 sequences detected, roughly a quarter appear once; the ten largest clones hold approximately 33%. The starting material was PBMCs, obtained before TCRalphabeta/CD19-depleted stem cell transplant. This clonotype was sampled from a boy in the first two years of life with Wiskott-Aldrich syndrome, due to receive a stem cell transplant. This rearrangement joins TRBV29-1 to TRBJ2-1; 8 bases match TRBD2. The DNA of the CDR3 is TGCACCACTACGCTAGCGGGCGATGAGCAGTTCTTC. As protein: CTTTLAGDEQFF.